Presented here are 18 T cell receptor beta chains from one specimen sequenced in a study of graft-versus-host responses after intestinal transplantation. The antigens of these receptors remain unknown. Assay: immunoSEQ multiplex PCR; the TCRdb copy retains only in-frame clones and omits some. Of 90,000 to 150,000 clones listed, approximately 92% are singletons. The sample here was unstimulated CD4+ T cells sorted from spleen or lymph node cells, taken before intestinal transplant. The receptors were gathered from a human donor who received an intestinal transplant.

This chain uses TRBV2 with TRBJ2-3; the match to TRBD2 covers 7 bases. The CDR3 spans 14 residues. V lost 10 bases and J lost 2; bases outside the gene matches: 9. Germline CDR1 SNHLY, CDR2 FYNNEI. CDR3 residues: CAISGTLYTDTQYF. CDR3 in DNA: TGTGCCATCAGCGGGACTTTGTACACAGATACGCAGTATTTT.

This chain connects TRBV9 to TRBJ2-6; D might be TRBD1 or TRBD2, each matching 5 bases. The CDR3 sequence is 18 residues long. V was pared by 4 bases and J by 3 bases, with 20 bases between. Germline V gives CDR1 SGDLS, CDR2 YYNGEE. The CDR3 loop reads CASSPRPAGAYGANVLTF. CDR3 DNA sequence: TGTGCCAGCAGCCCCCGTCCGGCCGGGGCGTATGGGGCCAACGTCCTGACTTTC. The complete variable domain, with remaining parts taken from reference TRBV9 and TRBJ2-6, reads DSGVTQTPKHLITATGQRVTLRCSPRSGDLSVYWYQQSLDQGLQFLIQYYNGEERAKGNILERFSAQQFPDLHSELNLSSLELGDSALYFCASSPRPAGAYGANVLTFGAGSRLTVL.

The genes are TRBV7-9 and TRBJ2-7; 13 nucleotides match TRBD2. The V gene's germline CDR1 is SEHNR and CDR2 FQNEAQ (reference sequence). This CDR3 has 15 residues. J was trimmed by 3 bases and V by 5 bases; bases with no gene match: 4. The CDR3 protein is CASSHRLAGGYEQYF. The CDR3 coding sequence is TGTGCCAGCAGCCACCGACTAGCGGGAGGCTACGAGCAGTACTTC. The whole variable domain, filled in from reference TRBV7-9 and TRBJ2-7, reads DTGVSQNPRHKITKRGQNVTFRCDPISEHNRLYWYRQTLGQGPEFLTYFQNEAQLEKSRLLSDRFSAERPKGSFSTLEIQRTEQGDSAMYLCASSHRLAGGYEQYFGPGTRLTVT.

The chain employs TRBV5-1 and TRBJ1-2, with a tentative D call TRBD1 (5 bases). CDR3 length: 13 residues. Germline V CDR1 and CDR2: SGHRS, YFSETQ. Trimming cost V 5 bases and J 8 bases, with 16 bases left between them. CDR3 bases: TGCGCCAGCAGTCAATCAGGGCCGGAGGGCTACACCTTC. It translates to CASSQSGPEGYTF.

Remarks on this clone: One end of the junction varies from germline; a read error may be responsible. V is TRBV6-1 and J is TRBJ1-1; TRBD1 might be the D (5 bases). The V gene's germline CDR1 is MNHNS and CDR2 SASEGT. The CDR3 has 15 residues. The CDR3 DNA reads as TGTGCCAGCAGTGAGAGAAGTAAGGGGAACCCTGAAGCTTTCTTT. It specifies CASSERSKGNPEAFF.

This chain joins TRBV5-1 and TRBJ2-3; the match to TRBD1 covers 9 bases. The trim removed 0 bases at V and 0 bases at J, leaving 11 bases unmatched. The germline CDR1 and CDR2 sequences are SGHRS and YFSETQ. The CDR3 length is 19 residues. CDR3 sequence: CASSLGTGAGGRSTDTQYF. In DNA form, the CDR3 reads TGCGCCAGCAGCTTGGGGACAGGGGCCGGTGGTCGTAGCACAGATACGCAGTATTTT.

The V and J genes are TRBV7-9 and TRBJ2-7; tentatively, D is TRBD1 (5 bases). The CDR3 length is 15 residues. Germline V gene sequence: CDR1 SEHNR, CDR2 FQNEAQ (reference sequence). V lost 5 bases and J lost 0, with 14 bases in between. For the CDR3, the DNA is TGTGCCAGCAGCAGGGGCGGTCCCCTCTCCTACGAGCAGTACTTC. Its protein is CASSRGGPLSYEQYF.

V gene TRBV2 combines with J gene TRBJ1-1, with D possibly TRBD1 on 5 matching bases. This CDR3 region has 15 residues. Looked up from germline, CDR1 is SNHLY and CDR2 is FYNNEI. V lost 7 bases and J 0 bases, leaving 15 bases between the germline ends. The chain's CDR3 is CASTAVGGLNTEAFF. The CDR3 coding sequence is TGTGCCAGCACGGCAGTTGGGGGTTTGAACACTGAAGCTTTCTTT.

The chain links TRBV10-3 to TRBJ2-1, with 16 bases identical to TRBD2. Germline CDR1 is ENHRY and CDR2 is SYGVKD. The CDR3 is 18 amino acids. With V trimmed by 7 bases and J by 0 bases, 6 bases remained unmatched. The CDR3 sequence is CAINPGLAGGSSYNEQFF. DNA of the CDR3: TGTGCCATCAACCCGGGACTAGCGGGAGGGAGCTCCTACAATGAGCAGTTCTTC.

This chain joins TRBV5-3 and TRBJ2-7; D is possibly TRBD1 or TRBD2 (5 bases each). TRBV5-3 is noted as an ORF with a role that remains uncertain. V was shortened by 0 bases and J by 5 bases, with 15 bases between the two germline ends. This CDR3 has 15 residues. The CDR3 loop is CARSLDFLGTHEQYF. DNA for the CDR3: TGTGCCAGAAGCTTGGATTTCTTGGGGACCCACGAGCAGTACTTC.

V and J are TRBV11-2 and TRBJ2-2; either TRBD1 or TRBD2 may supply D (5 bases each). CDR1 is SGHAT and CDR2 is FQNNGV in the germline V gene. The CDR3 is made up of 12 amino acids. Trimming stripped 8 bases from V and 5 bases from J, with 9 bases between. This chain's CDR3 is CASSRGTGELFF. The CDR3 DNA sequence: TGTGCCAGCTCGAGGGGTACCGGGGAGCTGTTTTTT.

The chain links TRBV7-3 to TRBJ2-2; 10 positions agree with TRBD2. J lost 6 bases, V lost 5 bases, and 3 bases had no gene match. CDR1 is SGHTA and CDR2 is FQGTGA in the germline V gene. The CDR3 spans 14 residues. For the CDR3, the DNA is TGTGCCAGCAGCCTCAGCGGGAGGGCCGGGGAGCTGTTTTTT. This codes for CASSLSGRAGELFF.

This CDR3 reads CASSLSIETEAFF. In DNA, the CDR3 is TGTGCCAGCAGCTTGTCAATTGAAACTGAAGCTTTCTTT. The gene calls are TRBV5-8 and TRBJ1-1; D unresolved. The germline V and J ends were trimmed by 1 base and 5 bases, with 9 bases remaining between them. CDR3 length equals 13 residues. Looked up from germline, CDR1 is SGHTS and CDR2 is YDEGEE.

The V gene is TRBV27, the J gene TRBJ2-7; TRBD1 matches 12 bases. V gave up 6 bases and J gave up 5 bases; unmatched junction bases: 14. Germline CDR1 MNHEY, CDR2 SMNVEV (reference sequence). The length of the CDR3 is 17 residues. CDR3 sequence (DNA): TGTGCCAGCAGCCACCGCCAGACCGGGACAGGGGGCCACGAGCAGTACTTC. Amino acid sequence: CASSHRQTGTGGHEQYF.

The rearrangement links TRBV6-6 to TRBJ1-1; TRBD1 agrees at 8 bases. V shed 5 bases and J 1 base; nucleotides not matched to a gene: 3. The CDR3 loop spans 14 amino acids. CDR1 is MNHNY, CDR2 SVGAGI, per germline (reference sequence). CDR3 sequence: CASSRGTGNTEAFF. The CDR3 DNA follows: TGTGCCAGCAGTAGGGGGACAGGGAACACTGAAGCTTTCTTT.

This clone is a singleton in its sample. The CDR3 coding sequence is TGTGCCAGCAGCCAAGATGGGCTTGGCGAGCAGTTCTTC. It yields the protein CASSQDGLGEQFF. The chain recombines TRBV4-2 with TRBJ2-1; D not resolved. Germline V gene data show CDR1 as LGHNA and CDR2 as YNFKEQ. V gave up 0 bases and J gave up 10 bases, with 10 bases separating them. There are 13 residues in the CDR3.

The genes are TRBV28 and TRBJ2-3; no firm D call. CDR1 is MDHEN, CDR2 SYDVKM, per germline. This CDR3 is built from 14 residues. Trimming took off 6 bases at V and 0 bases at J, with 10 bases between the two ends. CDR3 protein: CASRIMASTDTQYF. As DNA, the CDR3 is TGTGCCAGCAGGATTATGGCTAGCACAGATACGCAGTATTTT.

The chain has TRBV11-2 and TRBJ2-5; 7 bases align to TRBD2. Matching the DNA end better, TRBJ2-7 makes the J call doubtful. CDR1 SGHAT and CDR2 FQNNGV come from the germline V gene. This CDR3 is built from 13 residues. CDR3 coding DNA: TGTGCCAGCAGCTCGGGACTAACCTACGAGCAGTACTTC. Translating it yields CASSSGLTYEQYF.